One sample yielded the 14 T cell receptor beta chains listed below, sequenced in a study of CD8 T cells in Susac syndrome. An amount of RNA that ranged from roughly 0.45 to 1 ug was reverse transcribed with random hexamers. TCRdb redid the calling of the immunoSEQ multiplex PCR reads with MiXCR, one entry per CDR3 protein. Of more than 150,000 distinct CDR3 sequences listed, 95% to 96% are singletons. Sequenced sample: CD8+ T cells from PBMCs. These receptors were collected from a human donor with multiple sclerosis.

The chain is built from TRBV12-3 or TRBV12-4 and TRBJ1-2, with 7 nucleotides matching TRBD1. V gave up 6 bases and J gave up 6 bases; unmatched junction bases: 10. The CDR3 totals 14 residues. The CDR3 loop reads CASSLLLGQDGYTF. Written as DNA, the CDR3 is TGTGCCAGCAGCTTGCTGCTCGGACAGGATGGCTACACCTTC.

The gene calls are TRBV15 and TRBJ2-1; 7 bases are shared with TRBD1. Germline V gives CDR1 LNHNV, CDR2 YYDKDF (reference sequence). V trimming: 3 bases; J trimming: 7 bases; junction bases outside the gene matches: 12. The CDR3 consists of 16 residues. The CDR3 coding sequence is TGTGCCACCAGCAGGACGAAATGGGACAGACCAAATGAGCAGTTCTTC. Residues: CATSRTKWDRPNEQFF.

V is TRBV29-1 and J is TRBJ2-1; D is possibly TRBD1 or TRBD2 (6 bases each). Trimming left V 1 base short and J 9 bases short, with 7 bases between. This CDR3 is 11 amino acids long. The V gene's germline CDR1 is SQVTM and CDR2 ANQGSEA. Here the CDR3 DNA reads TGCAGCGTTGAAGGGGGGGCTGAGCAGTTCTTC. Translation: CSVEGGAEQFF.

CDR3 DNA sequence: TGTGCCAGCGACTCCCGTAGAGGAGCTTTCTTT. Translation: CASDSRRGAFF. The chain couples TRBV6-2 or TRBV6-3 to TRBJ1-1; no definite D call. The CDR3 runs 11 residues. Trimming took 8 bases from V and 10 from J, leaving 14 bases between them. The germline V gene has CDR1 MNHEY and CDR2 SVGEGT.

This chain connects TRBV3-1 to TRBJ2-3; the match to TRBD1 covers 7 bases. The CDR3 spans 17 residues. The V and J ends lost 0 bases and 1 base, in that order; junction bases with no gene match: 7. Per the germline V gene, CDR1 is LGHDT and CDR2 is YNNKEL (reference sequence). The CDR3 reads CASSQDYRQGGTDTQYF. In nucleotides, the CDR3 is TGTGCCAGCAGCCAAGATTACCGGCAGGGGGGCACAGATACGCAGTATTTT.

The chain carries TRBV7-2 and TRBJ1-2; weak D call: TRBD1 (5 bases). V lost 7 bases and J lost 0, with 15 bases in between. The CDR3 spans 15 residues. Germline V CDR1 and CDR2: SGHTA, FQGNSA. CDR3 region: CASTTLPTANYGYTF. The CDR3, as DNA: TGTGCCAGCACCACATTGCCGACAGCTAACTATGGCTACACCTTC.

J is TRBJ2-3 and V is TRBV4-1; no clear D gene. Trimming took off 0 bases at V and 10 bases at J, with 23 bases between the two ends. The CDR3 extends over 17 amino acids. Per germline, CDR1 MGHRA and CDR2 YSYEKL. The CDR3 bases are TGCGCCAGCAGCCAAGAAGTGAGCTCCCCCGCCCAATACCCGCAGTATTTT. Its protein is CASSQEVSSPAQYPQYF.

This chain connects TRBV12-3 or TRBV12-4 to TRBJ2-3; D might be TRBD1 (7 bases). Trimming took 8 bases from V and 6 from J, leaving 18 bases between them. This CDR3 is built from 14 residues. As DNA, the CDR3 is TGTGCCAGCGGGACTCAGGGGGGTTTGGATACGCAGTATTTT. Amino acid sequence: CASGTQGGLDTQYF.

The chain employs TRBV15 and TRBJ2-1; D is unresolved. This CDR3 spans 15 amino acids. Germline values: CDR1 LNHNV, CDR2 YYDKDF (reference sequence). Trimming took 0 bases from V and 5 from J, leaving 11 bases between them. This CDR3 is CATSRDMGSHNEQFF. Written as DNA, the CDR3 is TGTGCCACCAGCAGAGATATGGGTTCCCACAATGAGCAGTTCTTC.

This sequence joins TRBV20-1 and TRBJ1-1; a weak D match, TRBD1 (6 bases). Germline CDR1 is DFQATT and CDR2 is SNEGSKA (reference sequence). This CDR3 is built from 14 residues. V was pared by 2 bases and J by 6 bases, with 16 bases between. DNA for the CDR3: TGCAGTGCTAGAACGGGGGCGCTCGGAGCTGAAGCTTTCTTT. It is translated as CSARTGALGAEAFF.

This chain connects TRBV2 to TRBJ2-1; 10 bases align to TRBD2. The CDR3 runs 12 residues. The ends lost 7 bases at V and 6 bases at J; junction bases unmatched: 0. Germline V gene sequence: CDR1 SNHLY, CDR2 FYNNEI. Written as DNA, the CDR3 is TGTGCCAGCATAGCGGGGGGCAATGAGCAGTTCTTC. Translated: CASIAGGNEQFF. The entire variable domain, with the rest obtained from reference TRBV2 and TRBJ2-1, is as follows: EPEVTQTPSHQVTQMGQEVILRCVPISNHLYFYWYRQILGQKVEFLVSFYNNEISEKSEIFDDQFSVERPDGSNFTLKIRSTKLEDSAMYFCASIAGGNEQFFGPGTRLTVL.

This clonotype was seen only once. The V and J genes are TRBV27 and TRBJ1-2; D ambiguous. Trimming took 0 bases from V and 8 from J, leaving 10 bases between them. This CDR3 has 13 amino acids. CDR1 MNHEY and CDR2 SMNVEV come from the germline V gene (reference sequence). The CDR3 reads CASSLSAVGGYTF. CDR3 nucleotides: TGTGCCAGCAGTTTATCTGCAGTGGGGGGCTACACCTTC.

This chain connects TRBV9 to TRBJ2-5, with a tentative D call TRBD1 (5 bases). Between the trimmed V and J ends, which lost 0 bases and 1 base, there was a span of 10 bases. Germline V gives CDR1 SGDLS, CDR2 YYNGEE. The CDR3 runs 15 residues. This CDR3 reads CASSVETARQETQYF. CDR3 in DNA: TGTGCCAGCAGCGTAGAGACAGCCCGCCAAGAGACCCAGTACTTC.

This sequence joins TRBV20-1 and TRBJ2-7; D is possibly TRBD1 (6 bases). CDR1 is DFQATT and CDR2 is SNEGSKA in the germline V gene (reference sequence). V was cut by 4 bases and J by 2 bases, with 9 bases left in between. The CDR3 is 12 residues long. For the CDR3, the DNA is TGCAGTGCTACCACAGGGACCTACGAGCAGTACTTC. Translated, it gives CSATTGTYEQYF.